This TCR delta chain is from a study of γδ T cells in repeated Plasmodium falciparum infection. Gammadelta T cells were flow-sorted from PBMC into Vgamma9/Vdelta2+ and Vdelta2-negative populations for bulk analysis. TCRdb reanalyzed the multiplex PCR reads using CATT. The data contain tens of thousands of delta-chain clones, 1.6% of them singletons. This clone was seen more than once but under ten times. The amino acid sequence in TCRdb belongs to a much larger clone and departs from this DNA's translation at residue 20, likely a sequencing read error; the sequence shown is translated from the DNA. This CDR3 contains 26 residues. Germline CDR1 TSWWSYY, CDR2 QGS. J was trimmed by 1 base and V by 1 base; bases with no gene match: 34.

The chain carries TRDV1 and TRDJ1; 9 bases fit TRDD3. The J gene is absent in TCRdb and was assigned here via DNA matching to germline. Material: gamma-delta T cells from blood. The receptor was derived from a pool of human donors (malaria-infected and uninfected, not separated). The CDR3 loop reads CALGEPSPPLYYSGLLGEPSTDKLIF. In nucleotides, the CDR3 is TGTGCTCTTGGGGAACCTAGCCCCCCTCTATACTACTCGGGGCTACTGGGGGAACCAAGCACCGATAAACTCATCTTT.